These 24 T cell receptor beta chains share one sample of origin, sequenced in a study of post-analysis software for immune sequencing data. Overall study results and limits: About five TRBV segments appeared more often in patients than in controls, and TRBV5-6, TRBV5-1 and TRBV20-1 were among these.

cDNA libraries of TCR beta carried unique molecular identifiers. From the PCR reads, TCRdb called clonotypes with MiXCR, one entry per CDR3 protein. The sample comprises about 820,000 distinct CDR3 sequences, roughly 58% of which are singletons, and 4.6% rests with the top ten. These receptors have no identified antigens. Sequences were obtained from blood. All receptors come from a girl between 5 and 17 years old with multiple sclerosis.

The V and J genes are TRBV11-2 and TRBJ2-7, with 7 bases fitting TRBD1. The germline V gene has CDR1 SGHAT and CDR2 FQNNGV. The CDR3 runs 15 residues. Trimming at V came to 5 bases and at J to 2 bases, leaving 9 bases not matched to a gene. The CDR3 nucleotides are TGTGCCAGCAGCCCAGTCGGGACAGTCGCCTACGAGCAGTACTTC. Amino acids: CASSPVGTVAYEQYF.

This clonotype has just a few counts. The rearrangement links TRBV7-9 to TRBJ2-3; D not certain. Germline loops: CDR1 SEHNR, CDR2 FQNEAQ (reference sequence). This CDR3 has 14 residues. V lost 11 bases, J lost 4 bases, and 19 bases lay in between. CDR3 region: CAPQTVQTPDTQYF. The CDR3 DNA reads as TGTGCCCCCCAGACGGTCCAGACCCCAGATACGCAGTATTTT.

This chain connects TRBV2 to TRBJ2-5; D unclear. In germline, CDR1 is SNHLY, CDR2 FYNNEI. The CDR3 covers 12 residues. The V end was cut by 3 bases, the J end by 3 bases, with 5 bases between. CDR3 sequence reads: CASSDFEETQYF. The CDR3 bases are TGTGCCAGCAGTGACTTCGAAGAGACCCAGTACTTC.

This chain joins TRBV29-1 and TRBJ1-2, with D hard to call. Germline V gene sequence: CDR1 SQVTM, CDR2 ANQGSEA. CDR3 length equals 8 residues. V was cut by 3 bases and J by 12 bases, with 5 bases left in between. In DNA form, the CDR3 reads TGCAGCGTTGACTGGGACACCTTC. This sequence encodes CSVDWDTF.

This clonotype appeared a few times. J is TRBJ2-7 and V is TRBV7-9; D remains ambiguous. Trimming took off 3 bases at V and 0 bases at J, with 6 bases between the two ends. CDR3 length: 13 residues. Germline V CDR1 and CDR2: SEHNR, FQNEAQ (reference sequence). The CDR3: CASSFPSSYEQYF. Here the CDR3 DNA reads TGTGCCAGCAGCTTTCCATCCTCCTACGAGCAGTACTTC. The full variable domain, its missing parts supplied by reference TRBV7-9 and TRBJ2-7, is DTGVSQNPRHKITKRGQNVTFRCDPISEHNRLYWYRQTLGQGPEFLTYFQNEAQLEKSRLLSDRFSAERPKGSFSTLEIQRTEQGDSAMYLCASSFPSSYEQYFGPGTRLTVT.

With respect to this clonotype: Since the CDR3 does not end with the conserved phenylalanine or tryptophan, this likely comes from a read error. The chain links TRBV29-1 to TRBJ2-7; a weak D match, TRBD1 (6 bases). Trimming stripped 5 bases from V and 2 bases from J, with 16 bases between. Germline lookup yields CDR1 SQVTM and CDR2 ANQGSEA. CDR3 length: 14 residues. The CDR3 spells CSVFDGDKPYEQYL. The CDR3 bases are TGCAGCGTTTTTGATGGGGACAAACCCTACGAGCAGTACTTG.

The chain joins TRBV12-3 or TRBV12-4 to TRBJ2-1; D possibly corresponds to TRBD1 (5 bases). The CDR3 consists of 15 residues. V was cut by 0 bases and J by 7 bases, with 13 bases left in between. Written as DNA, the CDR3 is TGTGCCAGCAGTTTAGCGTGGCAGGGTGGAAATGAGCAGTTCTTC. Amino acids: CASSLAWQGGNEQFF.

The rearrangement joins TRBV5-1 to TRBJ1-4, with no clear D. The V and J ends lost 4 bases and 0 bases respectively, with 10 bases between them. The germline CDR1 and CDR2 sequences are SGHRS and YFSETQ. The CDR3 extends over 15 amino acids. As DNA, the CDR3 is TGCGCCAGCAGCCCGGCAAGGGCAACTAATGAAAAACTGTTTTTT. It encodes CASSPARATNEKLFF.

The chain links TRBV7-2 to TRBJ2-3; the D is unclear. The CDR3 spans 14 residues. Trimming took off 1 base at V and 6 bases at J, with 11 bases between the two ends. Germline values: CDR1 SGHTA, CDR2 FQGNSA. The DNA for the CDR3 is TGTGCCAGCAGCTTAGAGACTCCCTCGGATACGCAGTATTTT. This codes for CASSLETPSDTQYF.

The CDR3 loop is CASSSRDRGFGTNVLTF. The CDR3 region has the DNA TGTGCCAGTAGTTCCCGGGACAGGGGGTTCGGGACCAACGTCCTGACTTTC. The chain recombines TRBV19 with TRBJ2-6, with 11 bases lining up with TRBD1. V shed 5 bases and J 8 bases; nucleotides not matched to a gene: 11. CDR1 is LNHDA and CDR2 is SQIVND in the germline V gene (reference sequence). The CDR3 runs to 17 residues.

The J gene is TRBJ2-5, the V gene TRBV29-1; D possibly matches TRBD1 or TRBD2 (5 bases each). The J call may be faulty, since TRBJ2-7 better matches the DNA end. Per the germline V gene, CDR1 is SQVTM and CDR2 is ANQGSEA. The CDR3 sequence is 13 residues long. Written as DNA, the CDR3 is TGCAGCGCCATACAGGAGGTTGGGTACGAGCAGTACTTC. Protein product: CSAIQEVGYEQYF.

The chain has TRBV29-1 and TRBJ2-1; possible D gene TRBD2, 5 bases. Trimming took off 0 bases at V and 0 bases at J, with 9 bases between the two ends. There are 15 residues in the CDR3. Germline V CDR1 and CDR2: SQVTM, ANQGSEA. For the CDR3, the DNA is TGCAGCGTTGAAGATCTAGGACTCTCCTACAATGAGCAGTTCTTC. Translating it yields CSVEDLGLSYNEQFF.

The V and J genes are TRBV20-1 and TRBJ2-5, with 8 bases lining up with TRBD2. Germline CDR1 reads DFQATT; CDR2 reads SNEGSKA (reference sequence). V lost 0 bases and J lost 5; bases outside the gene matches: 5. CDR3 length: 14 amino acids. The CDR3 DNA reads TGCAGTGCTAGAGATCAGCGGGAGTGGGAGACCCAGTACTTC. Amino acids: CSARDQREWETQYF.

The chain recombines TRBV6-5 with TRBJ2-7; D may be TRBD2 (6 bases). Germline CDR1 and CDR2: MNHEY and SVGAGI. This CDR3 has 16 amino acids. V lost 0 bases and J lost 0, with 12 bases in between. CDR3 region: CASSYSRSSDSYEQYF. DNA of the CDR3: TGTGCCAGCAGTTACTCACGTTCTAGCGACTCCTACGAGCAGTACTTC.

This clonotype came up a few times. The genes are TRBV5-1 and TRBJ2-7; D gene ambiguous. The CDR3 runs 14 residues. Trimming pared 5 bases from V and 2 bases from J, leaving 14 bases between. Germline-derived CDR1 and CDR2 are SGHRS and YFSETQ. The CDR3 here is CASSSSTVTYEQYF. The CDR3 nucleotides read TGCGCCAGCAGTTCATCGACGGTGACCTACGAGCAGTACTTC.

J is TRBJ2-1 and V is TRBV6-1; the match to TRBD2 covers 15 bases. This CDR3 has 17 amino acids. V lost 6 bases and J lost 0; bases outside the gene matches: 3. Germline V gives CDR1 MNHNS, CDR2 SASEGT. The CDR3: CASSRTSGRASYNEQFF. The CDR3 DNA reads TGTGCCAGCAGCCGGACTAGCGGGAGGGCCTCCTACAATGAGCAGTTCTTC.

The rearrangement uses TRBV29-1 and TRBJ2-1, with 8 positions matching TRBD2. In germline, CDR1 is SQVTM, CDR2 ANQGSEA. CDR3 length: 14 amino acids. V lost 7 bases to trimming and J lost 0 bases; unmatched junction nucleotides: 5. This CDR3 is CSAGLAVSYNEQFF. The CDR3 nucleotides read TGCAGCGCCGGACTAGCTGTCTCCTACAATGAGCAGTTCTTC.

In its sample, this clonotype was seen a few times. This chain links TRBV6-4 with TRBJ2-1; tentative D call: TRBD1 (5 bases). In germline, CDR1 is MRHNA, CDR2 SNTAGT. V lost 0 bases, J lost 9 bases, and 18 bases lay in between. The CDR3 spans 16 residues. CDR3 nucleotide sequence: TGTGCCAGCAGTGACTCTTTCGGTAGCAGGGCGAGTGAGCAGTTCTTC. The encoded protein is CASSDSFGSRASEQFF.

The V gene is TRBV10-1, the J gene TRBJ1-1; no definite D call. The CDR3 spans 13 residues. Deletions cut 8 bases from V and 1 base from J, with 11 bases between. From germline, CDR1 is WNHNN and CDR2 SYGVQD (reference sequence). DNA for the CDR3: TGCGCCAGCCGTGCTCTTCGGAACACTGAAGCTTTCTTT. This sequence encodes CASRALRNTEAFF.

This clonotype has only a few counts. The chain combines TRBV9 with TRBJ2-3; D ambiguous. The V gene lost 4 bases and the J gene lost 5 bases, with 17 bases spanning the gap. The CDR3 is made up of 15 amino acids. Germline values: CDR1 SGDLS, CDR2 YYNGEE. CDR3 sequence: CASSSGRLDRDTQYF. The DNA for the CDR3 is TGTGCCAGCAGCTCCGGGCGGCTGGATAGAGATACGCAGTATTTT.

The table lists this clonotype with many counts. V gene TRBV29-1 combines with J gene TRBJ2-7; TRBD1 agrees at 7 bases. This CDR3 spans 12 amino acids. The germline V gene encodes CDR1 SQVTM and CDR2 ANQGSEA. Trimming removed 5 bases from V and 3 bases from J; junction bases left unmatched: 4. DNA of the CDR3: TGCAGCGTTCGGGGACAGTTCTACGAGCAGTACTTC. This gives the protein CSVRGQFYEQYF.

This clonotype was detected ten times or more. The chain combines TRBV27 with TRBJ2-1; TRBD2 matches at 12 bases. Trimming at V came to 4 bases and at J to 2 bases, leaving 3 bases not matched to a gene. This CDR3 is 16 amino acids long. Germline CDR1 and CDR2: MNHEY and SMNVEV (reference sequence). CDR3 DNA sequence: TGTGCCAGCAGTTCCGGACTAGCGGGAACCTACAATGAGCAGTTCTTC. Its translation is CASSSGLAGTYNEQFF.

The CDR3 loop is CASSYSTSGRQEQYF. DNA of the CDR3: TGTGCCAGCAGTTACTCAACTAGCGGGAGGCAGGAGCAGTACTTC. This rearrangement joins TRBV6-5 to TRBJ2-5, with 12 bases fitting TRBD2. V lost 0 bases and J lost 11; bases outside the gene matches: 7. The CDR3 length is 15 residues. Germline CDR1 MNHEY, CDR2 SVGAGI.

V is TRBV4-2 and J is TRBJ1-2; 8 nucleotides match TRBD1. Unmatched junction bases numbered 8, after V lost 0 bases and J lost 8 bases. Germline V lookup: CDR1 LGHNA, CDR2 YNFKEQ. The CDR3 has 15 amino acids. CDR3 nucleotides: TGTGCCAGCAGCCAAGATCTAAACAGGGGGAACGGCTACACCTTC. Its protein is CASSQDLNRGNGYTF.